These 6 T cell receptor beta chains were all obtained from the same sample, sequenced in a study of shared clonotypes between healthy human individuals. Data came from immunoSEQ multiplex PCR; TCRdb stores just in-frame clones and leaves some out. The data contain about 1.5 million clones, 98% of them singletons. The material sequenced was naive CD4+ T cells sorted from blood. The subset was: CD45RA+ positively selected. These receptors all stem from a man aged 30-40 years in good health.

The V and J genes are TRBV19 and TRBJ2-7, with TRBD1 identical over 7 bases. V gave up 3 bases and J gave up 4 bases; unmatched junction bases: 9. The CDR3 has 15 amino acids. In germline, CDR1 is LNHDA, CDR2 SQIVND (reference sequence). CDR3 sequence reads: CASSIRGPIGYEQYF. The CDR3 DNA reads TGTGCCAGTAGTATTAGGGGGCCCATAGGATACGAGCAGTACTTC.

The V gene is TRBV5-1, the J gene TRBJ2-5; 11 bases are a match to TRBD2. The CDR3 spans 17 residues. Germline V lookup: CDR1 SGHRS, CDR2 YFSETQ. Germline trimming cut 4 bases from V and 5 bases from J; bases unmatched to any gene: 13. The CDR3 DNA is TGCGCCAGCAGCCCCATGTTTAGCGGGAGGGACCTGGAGACCCAGTACTTC. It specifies CASSPMFSGRDLETQYF.

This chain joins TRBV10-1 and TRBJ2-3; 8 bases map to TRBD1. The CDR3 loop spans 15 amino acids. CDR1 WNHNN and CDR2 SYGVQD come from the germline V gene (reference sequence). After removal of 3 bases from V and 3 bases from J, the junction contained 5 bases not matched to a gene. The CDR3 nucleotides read TGCGCCAGCAGTGAAGGAGGACAGGGAACAGATACGCAGTATTTT. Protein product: CASSEGGQGTDTQYF.

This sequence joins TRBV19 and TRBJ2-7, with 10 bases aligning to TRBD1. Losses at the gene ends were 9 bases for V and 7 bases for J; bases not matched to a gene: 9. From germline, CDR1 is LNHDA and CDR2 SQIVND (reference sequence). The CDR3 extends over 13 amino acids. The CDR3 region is CASTGQGLREQYF. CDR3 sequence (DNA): TGTGCCAGCACGGGACAGGGGCTTCGGGAGCAGTACTTC.

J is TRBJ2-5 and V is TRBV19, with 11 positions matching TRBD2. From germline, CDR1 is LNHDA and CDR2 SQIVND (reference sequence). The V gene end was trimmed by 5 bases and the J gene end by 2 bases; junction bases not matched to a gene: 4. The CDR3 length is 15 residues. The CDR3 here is CASSPVAGGQETQYF. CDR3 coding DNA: TGTGCCAGTAGTCCGGTAGCGGGAGGGCAAGAGACCCAGTACTTC.

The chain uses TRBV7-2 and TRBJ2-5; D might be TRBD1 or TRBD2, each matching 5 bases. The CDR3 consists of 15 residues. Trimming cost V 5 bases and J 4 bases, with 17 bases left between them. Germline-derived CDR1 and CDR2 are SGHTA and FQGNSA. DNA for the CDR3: TGTGCCAGCAGCCCGGGACCTGTCTGGGGAGAGACCCAGTACTTC. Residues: CASSPGPVWGETQYF.